This T cell receptor beta chain was documented in a study of identical twins. Notes on the study in general: Surplus twin overlap in beta out-of-frame sequences was less pronounced.

A template switching step contributed a universal primer site, while unique molecular identifiers were present in the cDNA. TCRdb ran MiXCR on the 5' RACE reads and lists one entry per CDR3 protein. The data show about 470,000 distinct CDR3 sequences, with roughly 24% seen just once and 2.9% held by the top ten. Among all donors, each was a healthy Caucasian. As concerns this clonotype: Its antigen is as yet unknown.

This CDR3 has 14 residues. Looked up from germline, CDR1 is SGHDN and CDR2 is FVKESK. V was pared by 1 base and J by 6 bases, with 4 bases of the junction left unmatched. This sample was shared with a second study, whose subject was T cells expressing NK-cell markers. From that study: Questions lingered over whether expanded NKG2C+ T cell clones were HCMV-specific.

Material for sequencing was CD4+ T cells sorted from blood. The origin of this receptor is a young woman in good health. V gene TRBV14 combines with J gene TRBJ1-2, with TRBD1 matching 8 bases. CDR3 DNA: TGTGCCAGCAGCCAAGTCAGGGGGCTGAATGGCTACACCTTC. Amino acid sequence: CASSQVRGLNGYTF.